This T cell receptor beta chain appears in the sequencing data of a study of CXCR3-negative and CXCR3-positive naive CD8 T cells. Findings and caveats of the study: Across naive subsets, surface CD5 expression was comparable, and TCR strength was inferred from properties of the TRB CDR3. Greater hydrophobicity was found in TRB CDR3s of CXCR3-positive naive cells than of CXCR3-negative naive cells. Comparably high diversity marked both naive subsets, whereas memory CD8+ cells had much lower diversity. The study found CXCR3 expression partially decreased after cryopreservation and ran most assays on fresh PBMCs.

The V gene's germline CDR1 is SEHNR and CDR2 FQNEAQ (reference sequence). This CDR3 is 12 amino acids long. CD45RO-CCR7+CD27+CD95- cells counted as naive CD8+ T cells. cDNA libraries for TRB were generated by 5' RACE incorporating UMI labels. TCRdb reanalyzed the 5' RACE reads and collapses them to one entry per CDR3 protein, without DNA. The repertoire table contains around 160,000 distinct CDR3 sequences. As regards this clonotype: Antigen specificity is unknown.

The sequence came from a human donor in good health. Some clones in this sample may be carry-over from other donors' samples. J is TRBJ2-1 and V is TRBV7-9. Sequencing was carried out using naive CXCR3+ CD8+ T cells from blood. Subset reported: CD45RO-CCR7+CD27+CD95- naive CD8+ T cells expressing CXCR3 (TNR3+). CDR3 region: CASSFASNEQFF.